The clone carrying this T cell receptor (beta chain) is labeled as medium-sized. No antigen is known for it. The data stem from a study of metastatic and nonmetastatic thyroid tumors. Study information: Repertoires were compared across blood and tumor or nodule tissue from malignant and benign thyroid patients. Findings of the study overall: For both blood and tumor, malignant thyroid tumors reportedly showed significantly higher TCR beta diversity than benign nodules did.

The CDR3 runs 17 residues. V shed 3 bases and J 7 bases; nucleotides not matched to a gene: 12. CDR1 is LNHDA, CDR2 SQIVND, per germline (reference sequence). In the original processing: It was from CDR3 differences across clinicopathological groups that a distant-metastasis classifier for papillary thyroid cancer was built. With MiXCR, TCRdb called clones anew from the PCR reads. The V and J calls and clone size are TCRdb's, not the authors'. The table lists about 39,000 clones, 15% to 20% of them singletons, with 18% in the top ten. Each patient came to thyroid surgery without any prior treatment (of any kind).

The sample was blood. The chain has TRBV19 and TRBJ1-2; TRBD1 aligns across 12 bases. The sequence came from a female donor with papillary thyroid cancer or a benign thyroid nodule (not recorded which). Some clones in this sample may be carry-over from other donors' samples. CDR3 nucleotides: TGTGCCAGTAGTATTCAGGACGGGACAGGGGGCGGCGGTGGCTACACCTTC. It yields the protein CASSIQDGTGGGGGYTF.